The 13 T cell receptor beta chains below come from one sample, sequenced in a study of T cell repertoires and HLA-DP antigens. The protocol was immunoSEQ multiplex PCR, while the TCRdb copy is restricted to in-frame clones and leaves out a portion. This sample carries around 70,000 clones, around 80% of them seen once, and the ten largest clones take 1.6%. For these TCRs, the target antigens are not known. The sample taken for sequencing was CD4+ T cells from PBMCs. These receptors were obtained from a man aged 60 to 75 in good health and CMV-seronegative.

V and J are TRBV30 and TRBJ1-6, with D perhaps TRBD1 (5 bases). Trimming stripped 2 bases from V and 8 bases from J, with 10 bases between. The CDR3 spans 13 residues. Germline CDR1 is GTSNPN and CDR2 is SVGIG (reference sequence). The CDR3 protein is CAWSQTEDSPLHF. CDR3 DNA: TGTGCCTGGAGTCAGACAGAGGATTCACCCCTCCACTTT.

This rearrangement joins TRBV5-1 to TRBJ2-3; 8 bases match TRBD2. Germline assignment: CDR1 SGHRS and CDR2 YFSETQ. This CDR3 has 15 amino acids. The V segment lost 3 bases and the J segment 6 bases; nucleotides outside the gene matches: 9. CDR3 sequence reads: CASSSGLVMSDTQYF. The CDR3 region has the DNA TGCGCCAGCAGCTCGGGACTAGTGATGTCGGATACGCAGTATTTT.

The gene calls are TRBV11-2 and TRBJ2-1; D gene uncertain. Deletions cut 5 bases from V and 10 bases from J, with 24 bases between. The CDR3 is made up of 16 amino acids. Per germline, CDR1 SGHAT and CDR2 FQNNGV. CDR3 nucleotide sequence: TGTGCCAGCAGCGGAAGGGTCAATCCTGGGGTAGGGGAGCAGTTCTTC. Its translation is CASSGRVNPGVGEQFF. Drawing the rest from reference TRBV11-2 and TRBJ2-1, the complete variable domain is EAGVAQSPRYKIIEKRQSVAFWCNPISGHATLYWYQQILGQGPKLLIQFQNNGVVDDSQLPKDRFSAERLKGVDSTLKIQPAKLEDSAVYLCASSGRVNPGVGEQFFGPGTRLTVL.

This clone was recorded once. The chain recombines TRBV2 with TRBJ2-5; 10 bases line up with TRBD2. The CDR3 spans 15 residues. Germline assignment: CDR1 SNHLY and CDR2 FYNNEI. The V gene end was trimmed by 3 bases and the J gene end by 3 bases; junction bases not matched to a gene: 4. The CDR3 loop is CASSEMGLAKETQYF. Written as DNA, the CDR3 is TGTGCCAGCAGTGAGATGGGACTAGCGAAAGAGACCCAGTACTTC.

This clone showed up just a few times. This chain joins TRBV10-3 and TRBJ2-2, with 8 bases matching TRBD2. The CDR3 covers 16 residues. In germline, CDR1 is ENHRY, CDR2 SYGVKD. The J segment lost 5 bases and the V segment lost 4 bases, leaving 9 bases of the junction unmatched. The CDR3 DNA follows: TGTGCCATCAGTGCCTCGCTAGCGGGTGGTACCGGGGAGCTGTTTTTT. Translating gives CAISASLAGGTGELFF.

The V and J genes are TRBV2 and TRBJ1-4; no firm D call. The V and J ends lost 6 bases and 8 bases respectively, with 13 bases between them. Germline assignment: CDR1 SNHLY and CDR2 FYNNEI. This CDR3 is 13 amino acids long. The CDR3 protein is CASSSDLGEKLFF. As DNA, the CDR3 is TGTGCCAGCAGCTCAGACCTGGGGGAAAAACTGTTTTTT.

CDR3 nucleotide sequence: TGTGCCAGTGACCCAGGGGCCGCGGTCAAAAACATTCAGTACTTC. This codes for CASDPGAAVKNIQYF. The V call is TRBV19, the J call TRBJ2-4; D may be TRBD1 (6 bases). This CDR3 spans 15 amino acids. V lost 8 bases and J lost 3, with 17 bases in between. CDR1 is LNHDA and CDR2 is SQIVND in the germline V gene (reference sequence).

This clone was recorded once. The chain combines TRBV10-3 with TRBJ2-3, with D uncertain. The V gene's germline CDR1 is ENHRY and CDR2 SYGVKD. The CDR3 is made up of 14 amino acids. Deletions cut 3 bases from V and 1 base from J, with 8 bases between. In nucleotides, the CDR3 is TGTGCCATCAGTGAAATTGGAGGCACAGATACGCAGTATTTT. Encoded protein: CAISEIGGTDTQYF.

A few counts support this clone. This rearrangement joins TRBV19 to TRBJ2-3, with D unresolved. V was clipped by 2 bases and J by 5 bases, with 11 bases between them. The CDR3 consists of 14 residues. CDR1 is LNHDA and CDR2 is SQIVND in the germline V gene (reference sequence). The CDR3, as DNA: TGTGCCAGTAGTATACTGTCCTCGCAAGATACGCAGTATTTT. Protein product: CASSILSSQDTQYF.

V and J are TRBV4-3 and TRBJ2-7; the D gene is possibly TRBD2 (7 bases). Germline loops: CDR1 LGHNA, CDR2 YSLEER. V dropped 1 base and J dropped 7 bases, with 11 bases sitting between them. The CDR3 sequence is 13 residues long. The CDR3 DNA follows: TGCGCCAGCAGCCAAGTGGGGGGGCGAGAGCAGTACTTC. Translated, it gives CASSQVGGREQYF.

J is TRBJ1-6 and V is TRBV5-8; tentative D call: TRBD1 (6 bases). The CDR3 is 15 residues long. The V and J ends lost 2 bases and 5 bases respectively, with 11 bases between them. CDR1 SGHTS and CDR2 YDEGEE come from the germline V gene. Here the CDR3 reads CASSFFRGDNSPLHF. DNA for the CDR3: TGTGCCAGCAGCTTTTTCAGGGGAGATAATTCACCCCTCCACTTT. The whole variable domain, remainder taken from reference TRBV5-8 and TRBJ1-6, is EAGVTQSPTHLIKTRGQQATLRCSPISGHTSVYWYQQALGLGLQFLLWYDEGEERNRGNFPPRFSGRQFPNYSSELNVNALELEDSALYLCASSFFRGDNSPLHFGNGTRLTVT.

This chain joins TRBV5-1 and TRBJ2-2, with 8 positions matching TRBD1. The CDR3 sequence is 16 residues long. CDR1 SGHRS and CDR2 YFSETQ come from the germline V gene. Losses at the gene ends were 4 bases for V and 4 bases for J; bases not matched to a gene: 9. CDR3 in DNA: TGCGCCAGCAGCCAGCCCGGACAGGGAGTCACCGGGGAGCTGTTTTTT. Translating it yields CASSQPGQGVTGELFF.

This clone showed up just a few times. The chain carries TRBV7-9 and TRBJ1-1, with D unresolved. The CDR3 covers 12 residues. Trimming pared 2 bases from V and 7 bases from J, leaving 8 bases between. CDR1 SEHNR and CDR2 FQNEAQ come from the germline V gene (reference sequence). DNA for the CDR3: TGTGCCAGCAGCTTATTGACGGGTGAAGCTTTCTTT. Protein: CASSLLTGEAFF.